The TCR beta chain described here comes from a study of human T cells and chemical hapten exposure. For the study at large: Patch tests put 0.01% DPC on the upper back, read at 6 days.

CDR1 and CDR2 from the germline V gene are SGHTA and FQGNSA. V shed 5 bases and J shed 0 bases, with 10 bases lying between them. This CDR3 is 14 amino acids long. Individual cDNA molecules had unique molecular identifiers attached to them by the library. One entry per CDR3 protein results from TCRdb running MiXCR on the RACE reads. The data show 180,000 or so distinct CDR3 sequences, under 25% seen once. This clonotype was seen a few times. Its antigen remains unidentified. Time point given: patch test 1, 2 weeks after DPC sensitization. The treatment: therapeutic diphenylcyclopropenone sensitization with weekly scalp DPC. Blood sampling occurred before each patch-test application. The study, taken as a whole, reports: The formation of large CDR3 similarity clusters by expanded TCRs significantly exceeded that of controls.

The J gene is TRBJ1-1, the V gene TRBV7-2; D unresolved. Sequencing used whole blood, obtained in connection with sensitization to the hapten diphenylcyclopropenone (DPC). The source is a woman in her fifties or sixties with alopecia areata. Some clones in this sample may be carry-over from other donors' samples. The CDR3 reads CASSPWLVNTEAFF. The DNA of the CDR3 is TGTGCCAGCAGCCCCTGGCTGGTGAACACTGAAGCTTTCTTT.